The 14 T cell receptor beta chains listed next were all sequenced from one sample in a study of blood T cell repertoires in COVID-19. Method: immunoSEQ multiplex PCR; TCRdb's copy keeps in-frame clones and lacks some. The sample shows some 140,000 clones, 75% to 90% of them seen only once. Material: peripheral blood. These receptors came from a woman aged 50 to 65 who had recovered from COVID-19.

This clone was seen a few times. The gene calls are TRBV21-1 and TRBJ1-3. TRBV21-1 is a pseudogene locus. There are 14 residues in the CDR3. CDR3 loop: CASRPGVSGNTIYF. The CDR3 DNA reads TGTGCCAGCAGACCGGGTGTCTCTGGAAACACCATATATTTT.

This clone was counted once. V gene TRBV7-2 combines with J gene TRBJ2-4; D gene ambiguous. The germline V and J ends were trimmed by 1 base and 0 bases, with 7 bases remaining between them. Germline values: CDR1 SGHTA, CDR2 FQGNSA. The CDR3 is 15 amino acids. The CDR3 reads CASSLGGVAKNIQYF. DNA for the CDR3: TGTGCCAGCAGCTTAGGCGGAGTAGCCAAAAACATTCAGTACTTC.

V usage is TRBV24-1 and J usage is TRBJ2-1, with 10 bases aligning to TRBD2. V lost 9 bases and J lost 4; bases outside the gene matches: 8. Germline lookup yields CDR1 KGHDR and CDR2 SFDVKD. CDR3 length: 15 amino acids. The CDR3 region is CATAGGLASYNEQFF. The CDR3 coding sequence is TGTGCCACCGCCGGGGGACTAGCGAGTTACAATGAGCAGTTCTTC.

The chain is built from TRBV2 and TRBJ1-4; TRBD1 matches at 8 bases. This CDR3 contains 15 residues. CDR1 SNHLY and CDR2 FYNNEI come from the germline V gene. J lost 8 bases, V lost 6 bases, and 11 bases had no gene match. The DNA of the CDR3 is TGTGCCAGCAGGGGAACCGGGACAGGAGAGGAAAAACTGTTTTTT. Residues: CASRGTGTGEEKLFF.

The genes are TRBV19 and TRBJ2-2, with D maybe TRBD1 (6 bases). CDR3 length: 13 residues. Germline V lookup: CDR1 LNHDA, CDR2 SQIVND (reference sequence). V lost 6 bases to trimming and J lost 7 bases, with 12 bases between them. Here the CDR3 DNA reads TGTGCCAGTAGCCTACAGGGATTCGGGGAGCTGTTTTTT. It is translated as CASSLQGFGELFF.

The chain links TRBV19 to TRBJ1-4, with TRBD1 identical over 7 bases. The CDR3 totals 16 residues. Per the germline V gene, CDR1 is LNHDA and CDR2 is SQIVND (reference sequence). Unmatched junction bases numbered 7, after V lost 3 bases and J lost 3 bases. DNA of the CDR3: TGTGCCAGTAGTATGGGAACAGGGGTGGCTAATGAAAAACTGTTTTTT. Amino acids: CASSMGTGVANEKLFF.

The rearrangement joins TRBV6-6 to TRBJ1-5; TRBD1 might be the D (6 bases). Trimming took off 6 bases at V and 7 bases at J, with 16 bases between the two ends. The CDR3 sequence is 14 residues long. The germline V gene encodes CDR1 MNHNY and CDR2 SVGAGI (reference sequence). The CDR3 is CASRTGRGEQPQHF. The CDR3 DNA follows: TGTGCCAGCAGAACAGGGAGAGGGGAGCAGCCCCAGCATTTT.

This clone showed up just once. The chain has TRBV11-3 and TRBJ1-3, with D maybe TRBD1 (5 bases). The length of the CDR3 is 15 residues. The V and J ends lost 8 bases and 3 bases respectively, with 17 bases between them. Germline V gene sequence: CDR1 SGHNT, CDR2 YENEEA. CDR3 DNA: TGTGCCAGCGGGTCGGCAGGGAGGAATGGAAACACCATATATTTT. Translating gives CASGSAGRNGNTIYF.

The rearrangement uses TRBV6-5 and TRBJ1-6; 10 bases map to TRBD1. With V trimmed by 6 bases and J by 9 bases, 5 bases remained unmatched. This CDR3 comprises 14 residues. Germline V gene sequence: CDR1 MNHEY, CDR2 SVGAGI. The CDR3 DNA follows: TGTGCCAGCAGGTTAGGGGACAGGGGTTCACCCCTCCACTTT. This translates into CASRLGDRGSPLHF.

CDR3 in amino acids: CASSQNPDRANYGYTF. The CDR3, as DNA: TGCGCCAGCAGCCAGAACCCGGACAGAGCTAACTATGGCTACACCTTC. This chain uses TRBV5-1 with TRBJ1-2; D perhaps matches TRBD1 (6 bases). Germline V gene lookup returns CDR1 SGHRS and CDR2 YFSETQ. Trimming left V 4 bases short and J 0 bases short, with 16 bases between. The CDR3 sequence is 16 residues long.

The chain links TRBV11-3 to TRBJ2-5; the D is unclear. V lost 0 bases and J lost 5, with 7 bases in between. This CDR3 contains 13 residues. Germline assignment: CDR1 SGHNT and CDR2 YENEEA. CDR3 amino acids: CASSLDPRETQYF. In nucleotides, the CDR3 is TGTGCCAGCAGCTTAGATCCGCGGGAGACCCAGTACTTC.

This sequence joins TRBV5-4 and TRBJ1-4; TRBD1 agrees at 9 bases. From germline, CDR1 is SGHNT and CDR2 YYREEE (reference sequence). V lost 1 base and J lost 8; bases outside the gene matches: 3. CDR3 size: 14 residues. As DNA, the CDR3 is TGTGCCAGCAGCTTGACAGGGGGCTTAGAAAAACTGTTTTTT. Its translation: CASSLTGGLEKLFF.

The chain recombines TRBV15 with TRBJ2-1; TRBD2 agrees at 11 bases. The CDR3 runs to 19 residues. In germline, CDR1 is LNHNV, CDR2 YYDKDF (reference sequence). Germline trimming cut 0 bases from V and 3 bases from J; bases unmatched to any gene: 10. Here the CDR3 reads CATSRDKVAGGIYYNEQFF. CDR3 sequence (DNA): TGTGCCACCAGCAGAGATAAAGTAGCGGGAGGGATATACTACAATGAGCAGTTCTTC.

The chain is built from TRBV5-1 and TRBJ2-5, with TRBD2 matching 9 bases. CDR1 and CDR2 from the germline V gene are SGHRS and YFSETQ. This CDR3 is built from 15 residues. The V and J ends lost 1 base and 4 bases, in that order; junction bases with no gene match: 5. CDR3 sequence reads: CASSLIAGEAETQYF. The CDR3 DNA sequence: TGCGCCAGCAGCTTGATAGCGGGAGAGGCAGAGACCCAGTACTTC. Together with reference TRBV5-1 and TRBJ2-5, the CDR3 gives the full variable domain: KAGVTQTPRYLIKTRGQQVTLSCSPISGHRSVSWYQQTPGQGLQFLFEYFSETQRNKGNFPGRFSGRQFSNSRSEMNVSTLELGDSALYLCASSLIAGEAETQYFGPGTRLLVL.